This T cell receptor (beta chain) emerged from a study of naive and memory T cell subsets. Study-wide findings and caveats: Naive repertoires, especially CD8, held a few larger clonotypes, possibly memory cells re-expressing CD45RA. From naive to CM, EM and EMRA, diversity decreased and Gini increased. There was no ground truth to check naive and memory subset results.

The beta constant-region primer was an equimolar mix of two oligonucleotides covering TRBC1 and TRBC2. Nested alpha and beta constant-region primers with the SP2 primer drove four PCR rounds on ligated cDNA. TCRdb reprocessed the UMI-ligation and nested PCR reads via MiXCR and lists one record per CDR3 protein. Here the sample spans roughly 83,000 distinct CDR3 sequences, about 11% being singletons. V dropped 4 bases and J dropped 4 bases, with 13 bases sitting between them. Germline CDR1 reads SQVTM; CDR2 reads ANQGSEA. This CDR3 region has 13 residues. CMV status came from CD4+ T cell IFNgamma after overnight CMV lysate stimulation of fresh PBMCs. CD8 T cells were positively selected from what remained after CD4 positive selection. This clonotype appeared many times. Its antigen is unknown.

The receptor was derived from a human donor in good health. The rearrangement uses TRBV29-1 and TRBJ1-2, with no clear D. Input material: naive CD4+ T cells from blood. CDR3: CSVAPRQTYGYTF. The CDR3 nucleotides read TGCAGCGTTGCCCCTAGACAAACCTATGGCTACACCTTC.